The entry below describes one TCR beta chain. The antigen is not known. The CDR3 spans 14 residues. CDR1 LGHNA and CDR2 YNFKEQ come from the germline V gene. The germline V and J ends were trimmed by 6 bases and 3 bases, with 15 bases remaining between them. The Oncomine TCR Beta short-read assay was applied to DNA of cultured CD4+ T cells. TCRdb recomputed calls from the PCR reads with MiXCR, one row per CDR3 protein. The table includes about 4,300 distinct CDR3 sequences, around 63% detected once. This entry belongs to a study of vaccination and CD4 T cells after COVID-19. Background on the study: The study drew post-COVID samples a median approximately 100 days after diagnosis (range 35 to 161). General study findings and limits: Convalescent patients' median share of reactive clones seen only post-vaccination was around 90%.

The treatment: roughly 10-day PBMC culture with coronavirus spike peptide pools or control peptides (ViraFEST assay). Pre-COVID-19 pandemic sampling (2011-2018) yielded the unexposed donor's CD4+ T cells. In the ViraFEST assay, peptide-pool expansion preceded TCR sequencing of expanded clonotypes. The TCR originated in a human donor in good health. The J gene is TRBJ2-7, the V gene TRBV4-2; the D is unclear. Sequencing was carried out using CD4+ T cells from blood, cultured in vitro. The CDR3 sequence: CASRPALDLYEQYF. The CDR3, as DNA: TGTGCCAGCAGGCCAGCCCTCGACCTCTACGAGCAGTACTTC.